This T cell receptor (beta chain) was profiled in a study of read filtering for tumor transcriptome and immune sequencing. For the study at large: The cohort had some 16 men and 14 women aged roughly 45 to 90, mean about 67 years. Whole-transcriptome libraries were prepared after DNase treatment. Per sample, TCR-region reads ranged about 3.5 to 11 million by IR-seq, 85 to 1273 by RNA-seq.

This clonotype has ten or more counts. The library was built from about 400 ng RNA with molecular barcoded adaptors for alpha/delta and beta/gamma chains. In TCRdb, the reads were re-called with MiXCR into one record per CDR3 protein. The sample yields nearly 60,000 distinct CDR3 sequences, more than 9% seen once. CDR3 length: 14 amino acids. Germline assignment: CDR1 LNHDA and CDR2 SQIVND (reference sequence). Trimming took 0 bases from V and 4 from J, leaving 7 bases between them. The sequence derives from a donor aged 40 or over with multiple myeloma. Sequencing input: a population of CD138-negative cells sorted from bone marrow. The rearrangement uses TRBV19 and TRBJ1-5, with no clear D. The CDR3 spells CASSIEDLNQPQHF. The CDR3 DNA reads TGTGCCAGTAGTATAGAGGACTTAAATCAGCCCCAGCATTTT.